Reported below is one TCR beta chain. Its antigen is unknown. There are no base qualities to consult, and no much larger clone falls within one base. All donors were healthy Caucasians. Three pairs of female monozygotic twins, all aged roughly 18 to 29 years, were included in the twin cohort. Peripheral blood mononuclear cells were used as the source from which RNA for TCR libraries was isolated. This specimen comes from a study of identical twins (dated by TCRdb to 2015 to 2016). Concerning the study at large: TCR alpha and beta repertoires from monozygotic twins, unrelated adults of various ages and cord blood were deep-sequenced to test whether fetal clonotypes persist. Replicate twin experiments were performed at different times using different library preparation protocols to rule out contamination.

CDR1 and CDR2 are read off the germline V gene as KGHSH and LQKENI. For this chain, trimming is 3 bases at the V end and 1 base at the J end, and the number of junction bases without a gene match is 3. Including the terminal cysteine and phenylalanine, the CDR3 comprises 15 residues. The CDR3 DNA has 45 bases and is translated from base 1. Overall study results and their limits: Compared with coincidental sharing between unrelated individuals, out-of-frame TCR alpha sequences shared between twins had an excess of sequences with low generation probability. Zero-insertion analyses could be partly confounded by invariant T cells such as MAIT and iNKT, although diverse VJ usage argued against such confounding for most clonotypes. Abundant cord blood beta clonotypes had fewer insertions, young adult naive repertoires showed a similar but weaker trend, and memory repertoires showed no such trend. Because the same donors could not be followed over many years, the conclusions depended on cross-sectional statistical analysis. The excess sharing between twins in beta out-of-frame sequences was weaker because fewer shared sequences reduced the signal-to-noise ratio. In monozygotic twins, out-of-frame TCR alpha sharing was systematically underestimated by recombination models, although the models agreed with sharing between unrelated individuals.

Library preparation employed 5' RACE. The run used an Illumina HiSeq 2000. Template switching added a universal primer binding site, and the final cDNA carried a unique molecular identifier that allowed TCR cDNA molecules to be counted accurately. First-strand cDNA for TCR alpha and beta chains was synthesized from specific primers in the conserved constant-segment region. To control for contamination, each cDNA library was double barcoded with a SMART-Mk sample barcode plus Illumina barcodes. TruSeq adapter sequences, together with Illumina sample barcodes, were added in two successive PCR steps. The Illumina HiSeq platform was used with custom primers to sequence TCR alpha and beta cDNA libraries. The study's processing was this. MiGEC was used to process raw reads and extract unique molecular identifiers, and MiXCR was used to find CDR3 positions. Recombination models were inferred per individual with the repgenHMM and IGoR tools using an EM algorithm. The tcR package in R was used for shared clonotype analysis, with sharing normalized by the product of cloneset sizes. Out-of-frame nonproductive sequences were analyzed to study raw recombination free of thymic and clonal selection effects. Through fastp at Q25 and MiXCR, TCRdb rebuilt clones from the public reads, retaining in-frame beta chains. CDR3 protein sequences are deduplicated, and each keeps its most common genes and DNA. TCRdb, not the original authors, processed these V and J calls. A total of nearly 900,000 distinct CDR3 sequences appear in this sample, over 9% of them only once. The top ten hold 1.5% to 2% of the sample.

The sample was also reused in another study, on yellow fever vaccine responses in identical twins. Looking at the second paper: According to the authors, the vaccine-induced T cell response in identical twins seemed to be partly convergent and partly specific to each individual. The study precisely tracked vaccine-responding T cell clones in identical twins.

The sequencing input was PBMCs. The rearrangement joined TRBV18 to TRBJ1-1; 9 bases in the junction line up with TRBD1. The sequence came from a woman aged 18-35 years in good health. The CDR3 protein: CASSPLDRGNTEAFF. The sequenced DNA is TGTGCCAGCTCACCGCTGGACAGGGGGAACACTGAAGCTTTCTTT.